A selection of T cell receptor beta chains follows, all from one sample in a study of OX40 agonist ivuxolimab in advanced cancers. Here immunoSEQ multiplex PCR was the method, and the copy in TCRdb shows in-frame clones only, minus some. The sample holds about 46,000 clones, over 75% seen once. The material sequenced was CD4+ or CD8+ T cells sorted from blood, taken in a trial of the OX40 agonist ivuxolimab. The receptors were sampled from an adult with an advanced solid tumor such as melanoma, head and neck, liver or kidney cancer. CDR3s include the opening cysteine and the closing phenylalanine or tryptophan. A D gene is named only where the DNA matches it firmly. Where a row states a size, it is once, few, many or the class of an expanded clone; other rows omit it.

D gene | J gene | V gene | clone size | CDR3 DNA | CDR3 protein
NA | TRBJ2-1 | TRBV28 | NA | TGTGCCAGCAGCCGGGACTCCCCACGGAATGAGCAGTTCTTC | CASSRDSPRNEQFF
NA | TRBJ1-6 | TRBV4-2 | NA | TGTGCCAGCAGCCAAGCGGTCGGGACGCGGTTCCCCCTCCACTTT | CASSQAVGTRFPLHF
TRBD2 | TRBJ2-7 | TRBV6-1 | NA | TGTGCCAGCAGTGAAGCGCGGTATACGGGGGACTACTACGAGCAGTACTTC | CASSEARYTGDYYEQYF
NA | TRBJ2-1 | TRBV6-4 | few | TGTGCCAGCAGTGACTTCGACAGTAATGAGCAGTTCTTC | CASSDFDSNEQFF
NA | TRBJ1-2 | TRBV7-9 | NA | TGTGCCAGCAGCGCCCGACAGCTCGCTGCAGAGGGCTACACCTTC | CASSARQLAAEGYTF
TRBD2 | TRBJ2-1 | TRBV27 | NA | TGTGCCAGCAGTTTATCGTGGGCGGGAGGTGGTAGTGAGCAGTTCTTC | CASSLSWAGGGSEQFF
TRBD1 | TRBJ2-5 | TRBV7-9 | NA | TGTGCCAGCAGCCCACGGGACAGGGGGCAAGAGACCCAGTACTTC | CASSPRDRGQETQYF
TRBD1 | TRBJ2-7 | TRBV9 | NA | TGTGCCAGCAGCCCCCGAGGGGGCGCCCTCTACGAGCAGTACTTC | CASSPRGGALYEQYF
TRBD2 | TRBJ2-7 | TRBV5-6 | NA | TGTGCCAGCAGCTTGGTCGGTAGCGGGGCCTACGAGCAGTACTTC | CASSLVGSGAYEQYF
NA | TRBJ1-2 | TRBV4-3 | NA | TGCGCCAGCAGCCAAGACAAACTTCATGGCTACACCTTC | CASSQDKLHGYTF
NA | TRBJ2-3 | TRBV11-3 | NA | TGTGCCAGCAGCTTATTCACTAGGGTAACAGATACGCAGTATTTT | CASSLFTRVTDTQYF
TRBD1 | TRBJ1-1 | TRBV7-9 | NA | TGTGCCAGCAGCTCCTCCGACAGGGGGAATGAAGCTTTCTTT | CASSSSDRGNEAFF
NA | TRBJ1-5 | TRBV4-1 | NA | TGCGCCAGCAGCCAAGACATGAGGGAAGAGCCCCAGCATTTT | CASSQDMREEPQHF
NA | TRBJ1-6 | TRBV7-3 | NA | TGTGCCAGCAGCTTGAACACTAATTCACCCCTCCACTTT | CASSLNTNSPLHF
TRBD1 | TRBJ1-1 | TRBV9 | NA | TGTGCCAGCAGCGTAGGGGCCCGGACAGGGGGAACTGAAGCTTTCTTT | CASSVGARTGGTEAFF
NA | TRBJ2-6 | TRBV18 | NA | TGTGCCAGCTCACCACTGTTGCCGGACCAAGGCGTCCTGACTTTC | CASSPLLPDQGVLTF
NA | TRBJ2-5 | TRBV6-5 | NA | TGTGCCAGCAAGGGGAAAGAGACCCAGTACTTC | CASKGKETQYF
NA | TRBJ1-1 | TRBV27 | NA | TGTGCCAGCAGTTTAGCACAGCACACTGAAGCTTTCTTT | CASSLAQHTEAFF
NA | TRBJ2-1 | TRBV29-1 | few | TGCAGCGTTGAAAGACAGGCTGGAGGCGATGAGCAGTTCTTC | CSVERQAGGDEQFF
NA | TRBJ2-3 | TRBV2 | once | TGTGCCAGCGGGGTTGCGTGGGGCGGCCTCACAGATACGCAGTATTTT | CASGVAWGGLTDTQYF
TRBD2 | TRBJ2-1 | TRBV7-8 | NA | TGTGCCAGCAGCTTAGTGGCGTGGCGGGGGACCAATGAGCAGTTCTTC | CASSLVAWRGTNEQFF
NA | TRBJ1-2 | TRBV11-3 | few | TGTGCCAGCAGCGGCGGGACAACGTATGGCTACACCTTC | CASSGGTTYGYTF
NA | TRBJ2-5 | TRBV7-9 | few | TGTGCCAGCAGCTCTCCGGGGCAGGGTGGACAAGAGACCCAGTACTTC | CASSSPGQGGQETQYF
TRBD1 | TRBJ1-1 | TRBV6-1 | NA | TGTGCCAGCAGTGAAGCTCTAGGACAGGGGACTGAAGCTTTCTTT | CASSEALGQGTEAFF
TRBD2 | TRBJ2-7 | TRBV19 | NA | TGTGCCAGTAGTATACTAGCGGGGGTACCTAACGAGCAGTACTTC | CASSILAGVPNEQYF
NA | TRBJ2-2 | TRBV5-4 | once | TGTGCCGTCTCAGGGGCAGGGGAAACCGGGGAGCTGTTTTTT | CAVSGAGETGELFF
NA | TRBJ2-3 | TRBV18 | NA | TGTGCCAGCTCACCAGAGCCATTTACCCTTAGCACAGATACGCAGTATTTT | CASSPEPFTLSTDTQYF
NA | TRBJ1-2 | TRBV25-1 | NA | TGTGCCAGCAGCGTGACTCCTTACTATGGCTACACCTTC | CASSVTPYYGYTF
NA | TRBJ2-5 | TRBV5-6 | NA | TGTGCCAGCAGCGCTGGGGAGACCCAGTACTTC | CASSAGETQYF
TRBD1 | TRBJ1-1 | TRBV18 | NA | TGTGCCAGCTCACCAATGGGGACAGGGGGCGCGGTAACTGAAGCTTTCTTT | CASSPMGTGGAVTEAFF
NA | TRBJ2-2 | TRBV7-2 | once | TGTGCCAGCAGCTTAGCCCCACTAGGATCCACCGGGGAGCTGTTTTTT | CASSLAPLGSTGELFF
TRBD1 | TRBJ1-2 | TRBV10-3 | few | TGTGCCATCAGCGAGGACAGGTACTATGGCTACACCTTC | CAISEDRYYGYTF
NA | TRBJ2-7 | TRBV7-6 | NA | TGTGCCAGCAGCTTAGGACAGATTAATTACGAGCAGTACTTC | CASSLGQINYEQYF
NA | TRBJ2-7 | TRBV6-5 | NA | TGTGCCAGCAGTTACTCGATGTACTACGAGCAGTACTTC | CASSYSMYYEQYF
NA | TRBJ2-1 | TRBV6-5 | NA | TGTGCCAGCTACTCCGGTGGCGATGAGCAGTTCTTC | CASYSGGDEQFF
NA | TRBJ2-1 | TRBV7-9 | NA | TGTGCCAGCATCCATGCCGACAATGAGCAGTTCTTC | CASIHADNEQFF
TRBD2 | TRBJ2-1 | TRBV6-4 | NA | TGTGCCAGCAGTGACCGGCTAGCGGGGTACAATGAGCAGTTCTTC | CASSDRLAGYNEQFF
TRBD1 | TRBJ2-7 | TRBV6-5 | NA | TGTGCCAGCAGCCCGACAGGGTACGAGCAGTACTTC | CASSPTGYEQYF
NA | TRBJ1-6 | TRBV7-8 | NA | TGTGCCAGCAGCTTAGTGGATTCACCCCTCCACTTT | CASSLVDSPLHF
NA | TRBJ1-2 | TRBV20-1 | NA | TGCAGTGCGGACTATGGCTACACCTTC | CSADYGYTF
NA | TRBJ2-3 | TRBV6-4 | NA | TGTGCCAGCAGTGAAGCCAGCGAGTCCGATACGCAGTATTTT | CASSEASESDTQYF
TRBD1 | TRBJ1-2 | TRBV6-5 | NA | TGTGCCAGCAGTCCTTCCGGGACAGCCGGCTACACCTTC | CASSPSGTAGYTF
NA | TRBJ2-1 | TRBV20-1 | NA | TGCAGTGCTGACCAGGGGGGTGAGCAGTTCTTC | CSADQGGEQFF
TRBD1 | TRBJ1-2 | TRBV27 | NA | TGTGCCAGCTCCCGGGACAGGGATAGTTATGGCTACACCTTC | CASSRDRDSYGYTF
TRBD1 | TRBJ1-6 | TRBV10-3 | NA | TGTGCCATCAGTGAGAGGGGACAGGATACTAATTCACCCCTCCACTTT | CAISERGQDTNSPLHF
NA | TRBJ1-1 | TRBV19 | NA | TGTGCCAGTAGCTACCTACCAGACAGTGAAGCTTTCTTT | CASSYLPDSEAFF